A selection of T cell receptor beta chains follows, all from one sample in a study of CD8 T cells in ankylosing spondylitis. From the 5' RACE reads, TCRdb called clonotypes with MiXCR, one entry per CDR3 protein. The data show roughly 240,000 distinct CDR3 sequences, over 30% seen once. The sequencing sample was made of blood, either unsorted or a sorted T cell fraction (not recorded which). Receptors were obtained from a male donor with ankylosing spondylitis or in good health (not recorded which). CDR3s include the opening cysteine and the closing phenylalanine or tryptophan. Fields, in order: J gene, clone size, D gene, V gene, CDR3 protein, CDR3 DNA. A D gene is named only where the DNA matches it firmly. Size values are once, few and many counts, or a class for expanded clones, and some rows have none.

TRBJ1-1,-,-,TRBV20-1,CSATPLGLAAMNTEAFF,TGCAGTGCTACACCTCTTGGATTGGCCGCCATGAACACTGAAGCTTTCTTT
TRBJ2-2,few,TRBD2,TRBV6-2/TRBV6-3,CASSYSGTWRLAENTGELFF,TGTGCCAGCAGTTACAGTGGGACCTGGCGACTAGCGGAGAACACCGGGGAGCTGTTTTTT
TRBJ2-1,many,-,TRBV6-1,CASRPSGPGAEQFF,TGTGCCAGCAGACCATCCGGCCCGGGCGCTGAGCAGTTCTTC
TRBJ1-5,-,-,TRBV5-1,CASSLDGVNQPQHF,TGCGCCAGCAGCCTGGATGGGGTCAATCAGCCCCAGCATTTT
TRBJ2-1,few,TRBD2,TRBV3-1,CASSPQSTAGPQNEQFF,TGTGCCAGCAGTCCACAATCGACAGCGGGGCCGCAGAATGAGCAGTTCTTC
TRBJ2-7,-,TRBD2,TRBV11-2,CASSPYYAARGGSYEQYF,TGTGCCAGCAGCCCCTACTATGCCGCGCGGGGGGGCAGCTACGAGCAGTACTTC
TRBJ1-6,-,-,TRBV18,CASSRDGWDSPLHF,TGTGCCAGCTCACGGGACGGGTGGGATTCACCCCTCCACTTT
TRBJ1-1,-,-,TRBV5-1,CASSSGGRAEAFF,TGCGCCAGCAGCTCGGGGGGACGGGCTGAAGCTTTCTTT
TRBJ1-1,few,TRBD1,TRBV20-1,CSARLTGGLNTEAFF,TGCAGTGCTAGACTGACAGGGGGCTTGAACACTGAAGCTTTCTTT
TRBJ1-5,-,TRBD1,TRBV7-8,CASSFRTGDNQPQHF,TGTGCCAGCAGCTTTAGGACAGGGGACAATCAGCCCCAGCATTTT
TRBJ1-1,-,-,TRBV18,CASSPGTQGTEAFF,TGTGCCAGCTCACCAGGGACTCAGGGAACTGAAGCTTTCTTT
TRBJ2-3,few,-,TRBV5-1,CASSSGTPTDTQYF,TGCGCCAGCAGCTCCGGGACCCCCACAGATACGCAGTATTTT
TRBJ2-7,few,-,TRBV20-1,CSAKRDSPHEQYF,TGCAGTGCCAAACGCGACAGTCCCCACGAGCAGTACTTC
TRBJ2-3,many,TRBD2,TRBV29-1,CSVVDAGGLTDTQYF,TGCAGCGTTGTTGACGCGGGGGGACTCACAGATACGCAGTATTTT
TRBJ2-3,-,TRBD2,TRBV9,CASDPAGGSPDTQYF,TGTGCCAGTGACCCGGCCGGGGGGTCCCCAGATACGCAGTATTTT
TRBJ2-1,-,-,TRBV11-3,CASSIESGNEQFF,TGTGCCAGCAGTATAGAGTCCGGGAATGAGCAGTTCTTC